Following are 17 T cell receptor beta chains from one sample sequenced in a study of molecular identifiers for immune sequencing clone quantification. One entry per CDR3 protein, called by TCRdb with MiXCR from the PCR reads. The sample records around 40,000 distinct CDR3 sequences, roughly 21% being singletons. Sequenced: naive CD8+ T cells from blood, with Jurkat cell RNA spiked in. Noted subset: FACS-sorted CD8+CD4-CCR7+CD45RA+ naive T cells. Receptors were obtained from a human donor in good health. Some libraries in this study had Jurkat cell RNA spiked in.

This clonotype was counted ten times or more. The V gene is TRBV28, the J gene TRBJ1-6; D is ambiguous. V lost 5 bases to trimming and J lost 7 bases, with 6 bases between them. CDR3 length: 12 residues. Germline assignment: CDR1 MDHEN and CDR2 SYDVKM. CDR3 sequence (DNA): TGTGCCAGCAGTCGAACCAATTCACCCCTCCACTTT. Amino acid sequence: CASSRTNSPLHF.

The rearrangement joins TRBV7-4 to TRBJ2-5; D gene uncertain. The germline CDR1 and CDR2 sequences are SGHVT and SQSDAQ. The CDR3 is 14 residues long. Deletions cut 4 bases from V and 5 bases from J, with 14 bases between. This chain's CDR3 is CASSSIAISETQYF. The DNA of the CDR3 is TGTGCCAGCAGCTCCATTGCTATTTCGGAGACCCAGTACTTC.

The chain employs TRBV7-2 and TRBJ2-3, with 7 bases aligning to TRBD2. The CDR3 consists of 17 residues. Trimming removed 2 bases from V and 2 bases from J; junction bases left unmatched: 10. CDR1 and CDR2 (germline): SGHTA, FQGNSA. CDR3 region: CASSLPVAGAPTDTQYF. In DNA, the CDR3 is TGTGCCAGCAGCTTACCAGTTGCGGGAGCCCCCACAGATACGCAGTATTTT.

This clonotype has just a few counts. This may be a read error, as it is one base from a much larger clone. Since the CDR3 does not end with the conserved phenylalanine or tryptophan, this likely comes from a read error. The J gene is TRBJ2-3, the V gene TRBV11-2; 11 bases are a match to TRBD2. Trimming took 0 bases from V and 4 from J; bases not matched to a gene: 9. Germline CDR1 and CDR2: SGHAT and FQNNGV. The CDR3 extends over 18 amino acids. In nucleotides, the CDR3 is TGTGCCAGCAGCTTAGATCGTGGTAGCGGGAGGGCCCCAGATACGCAGTATCTT. Protein: CASSLDRGSGRAPDTQYL.

This clonotype was seen many times. One junction end does not reproduce the germline sequence, and a read error may be involved. The chain uses TRBV4-3 and TRBJ2-7; D gene unclear. Germline CDR1 reads LGHNA; CDR2 reads YSLEER. The CDR3 consists of 14 residues. The CDR3 region is CASSQDRSVPHLNF. DNA of the CDR3: TGCGCCAGCAGCCAAGATAGGAGTGTACCCCACCTAAACTTC.

The chain links TRBV20-1 to TRBJ2-7; 13 nucleotides match TRBD2. Germline V gene data show CDR1 as DFQATT and CDR2 as SNEGSKA (reference sequence). V shed 6 bases, J shed 1 base, and the junction held 9 bases outside the gene matches. The CDR3 covers 16 residues. The CDR3 nucleotides are TGCAGTGCCCAGCAAGGACTAGCGGGAGTGTCCTACGAGCAGTACTTC. Amino acids: CSAQQGLAGVSYEQYF.

In this sample, this clonotype turned up many times. This rearrangement joins TRBV9 to TRBJ1-1; 7 bases match TRBD1. This CDR3 comprises 13 residues. CDR1 and CDR2 from the germline V gene are SGDLS and YYNGEE. Unmatched junction bases numbered 5, after V lost 4 bases and J lost 5 bases. CDR3 DNA sequence: TGTGCCAGCAGCCAGGGGGGTGAGACTGAAGCTTTCTTT. It specifies CASSQGGETEAFF.

CDR3 in amino acids: CASSSDREGDTQYF. CDR3 DNA sequence: TGTGCCAGCAGCTCGGACAGGGAAGGGGATACGCAGTATTTT. The V and J genes are TRBV9 and TRBJ2-3, with 8 bases identical to TRBD1. Losses at the gene ends were 4 bases for V and 6 bases for J; bases not matched to a gene: 7. The CDR3 is made up of 14 amino acids. The germline CDR1 and CDR2 sequences are SGDLS and YYNGEE.

This clonotype was picked up many times. The chain links TRBV6-1 to TRBJ2-3, with 8 bases aligning to TRBD1. J lost 4 bases, V lost 3 bases, and 6 bases had no gene match. The CDR3 runs to 15 residues. Germline CDR1 reads MNHNS; CDR2 reads SASEGT. CDR3 nucleotides: TGTGCCAGCAGTGAGCTTGGACAGGGTCCAGATACGCAGTATTTT. Translation: CASSELGQGPDTQYF.

The chain combines TRBV9 with TRBJ2-5; tentative D call: TRBD2 (5 bases). The germline V gene encodes CDR1 SGDLS and CDR2 YYNGEE. This CDR3 is 15 amino acids long. V was trimmed by 0 bases and J by 5 bases, leaving 14 bases between them. The CDR3 protein is CASSVGGFNGETQYF. The CDR3 DNA sequence: TGTGCCAGCAGCGTAGGCGGGTTTAACGGGGAGACCCAGTACTTC.

This clonotype was seen at least ten times. The chain links TRBV28 to TRBJ2-1; D remains ambiguous. This CDR3 region has 15 residues. Germline loops: CDR1 MDHEN, CDR2 SYDVKM. V lost 5 bases and J 0 bases, leaving 11 bases between the germline ends. The DNA of the CDR3 is TGTGCCAGCAGTATAGACGTTTTCTCCTACAATGAGCAGTTCTTC. This sequence encodes CASSIDVFSYNEQFF.

This clonotype was seen many times. The J gene is TRBJ2-5, the V gene TRBV4-1; D not resolved. The CDR3 is 15 residues long. Germline assignment: CDR1 MGHRA and CDR2 YSYEKL. V lost 1 base to trimming and J lost 1 base, with 10 bases between them. CDR3 DNA sequence: TGCGCCAGCAGCCAAGGGCGTGGGTTCCAAGAGACCCAGTACTTC. This gives the protein CASSQGRGFQETQYF.

Many counts were recorded for this clonotype. The chain uses TRBV12-3 or TRBV12-4 and TRBJ1-1; TRBD1 agrees at 7 bases. There are 16 residues in the CDR3. With 3 bases clipped from V and 2 bases from J, the junction kept 9 bases outside the gene matches. The CDR3 DNA is TGTGCCAGCAGTTTCGACAGGGCGGTTTCTAACACTGAAGCTTTCTTT. It yields the protein CASSFDRAVSNTEAFF.

This clonotype was seen many times. The chain couples TRBV7-9 to TRBJ2-6; 8 nucleotides align to TRBD1. CDR1 is SEHNR and CDR2 is FQNEAQ in the germline V gene (reference sequence). The CDR3 has 17 residues. With 5 bases clipped from V and 4 bases from J, the junction kept 10 bases outside the gene matches. The CDR3 sequence is CASSPTGGIPGANVLTF. DNA of the CDR3: TGTGCCAGCAGCCCAACAGGGGGGATTCCCGGGGCCAACGTCCTGACTTTC.

The genes are TRBV12-5 and TRBJ2-3; TRBD2 agrees at 10 bases. Germline assignment: CDR1 LGHNT and CDR2 FRNRAP. This CDR3 comprises 16 residues. With 6 bases clipped from V and 4 bases from J, the junction kept 10 bases outside the gene matches. The CDR3 DNA reads TGTGCTAGTGGATACCTAGCGGGGGCACCGGCAGATACGCAGTATTTT. It codes for CASGYLAGAPADTQYF.

This sequence joins TRBV5-1 and TRBJ2-2, with D perhaps given as TRBD1 or TRBD2 (6 bases each). The V gene's germline CDR1 is SGHRS and CDR2 YFSETQ. Trimming shortened V by 1 base and J by 17 bases, and 27 bases separated the two germline ends. The CDR3 consists of 16 residues. The CDR3: CASSLRGTPNTGEPFF. Here the CDR3 DNA reads TGCGCCAGCAGCTTGAGGGGGACTCCGAACACCGGAGAGCCCTTTTTT.

This clonotype was recorded a few times. The V call is TRBV10-3, the J call TRBJ2-1; 9 bases are a match to TRBD2. CDR1 is ENHRY, CDR2 SYGVKD, per germline. The CDR3 totals 14 residues. The ends lost 3 bases at V and 9 bases at J; junction bases unmatched: 6. CDR3 loop: CAISEGSGSSEQFF. The CDR3 coding sequence is TGTGCCATCAGTGAAGGTAGCGGGAGCAGTGAGCAGTTCTTC.